This is a list of T cell receptor beta chains from one sample in a study of T cells in localized non-small cell lung cancer. TCRdb's table, derived via immunoSEQ multiplex PCR, lists solely in-frame clones and lacks some. The table includes over 30,000 clones, roughly 88% detected once. The source was peripheral blood, collected before any cancer treatment. The origin of the receptors is a man aged 40 to 69 with stage I lung adenocarcinoma. The CDR3 runs from the conserved cysteine through the conserved F or W. The D gene is left open where the match is weak. Expanded clones get a size class; other rows say once, few or many, or leave the size out.

CDR3 protein	CDR3 DNA	D gene	V gene	J gene	clone size
CAISKTGLEWQPQHF	TGTGCCATCAGCAAAACAGGGTTGGAATGGCAGCCCCAGCATTTT	NA	TRBV10-3	TRBJ1-5	NA
CASSVDQGTSTDTQYF	TGTGCCAGCAGCGTCGATCAGGGGACCAGCACAGATACGCAGTATTTT	NA	TRBV9	TRBJ2-3	NA
CASSPTSGGANTQYF	TGTGCCAGCAGTCCCACTAGCGGGGGAGCGAATACGCAGTATTTT	TRBD2	TRBV6-1	TRBJ2-3	few
CASNRQGVNTEAFF	TGTGCCAGCAACCGACAGGGCGTTAACACTGAAGCTTTCTTT	TRBD1	TRBV6-1	TRBJ1-1	NA
CASSLSRTGGYEQFF	TGCGCCAGCAGCTTAAGTAGGACAGGGGGATATGAGCAGTTCTTC	TRBD1	TRBV5-1	TRBJ2-1	NA
CASSYGSEAGGETQYF	TGTGCCAGCAGCTACGGAAGCGAAGCGGGGGGGGAGACCCAGTACTTC	TRBD2	TRBV5-6	TRBJ2-5	NA
CASSDEDPGQGAFFGQPQHF	TGTGCCAGCAGTGACGAAGATCCGGGACAGGGGGCTTTTTTTGGTCAGCCCCAGCATTTT	TRBD1	TRBV2	TRBJ1-5	NA
CASSVAWDSSGNTIYF	TGTGCCAGCAGCGTAGCCTGGGACAGCTCTGGAAACACCATATATTTT	TRBD1	TRBV9	TRBJ1-3	once
CASSLSSVTQYF	TGTGCCAGCAGCTTGAGCTCTGTGACCCAGTACTTC	NA	TRBV7-2	TRBJ2-5	once
CASSELLAVQETQYF	TGTGCCAGCAGTGAATTACTAGCGGTCCAAGAGACCCAGTACTTC	TRBD2	TRBV6-1	TRBJ2-5	NA
CASEGADSGNTIYF	TGTGCCAGCGAAGGGGCTGATTCTGGAAACACCATATATTTT	NA	TRBV6-9	TRBJ1-3	NA
CASSRGVGNTEAFF	TGCGCCAGCAGTCGAGGGGTTGGGAACACTGAAGCTTTCTTT	NA	TRBV5-1	TRBJ1-1	NA
CASSNSGLSYGYTF	TGTGCCAGTAGTAATTCAGGGCTCAGTTATGGCTACACCTTC	NA	TRBV19	TRBJ1-2	NA
CASSEGNQQETQYF	TGTGCCAGCAGTGAAGGTAATCAGCAAGAGACCCAGTACTTC	NA	TRBV2	TRBJ2-5	NA
CASSFTSGRTDTQYF	TGCGCCAGCAGCTTCACTAGCGGGAGGACAGATACGCAGTATTTT	TRBD2	TRBV5-1	TRBJ2-3	NA
CASSLVTSGATYEQYF	TGCGCCAGCAGCTTGGTTACTAGCGGGGCGACCTACGAGCAGTACTTC	TRBD2	TRBV5-1	TRBJ2-7	NA
CASSVGVGGGYEQYF	TGTGCCAGCAGCGTAGGGGTCGGGGGCGGCTACGAGCAGTACTTC	NA	TRBV9	TRBJ2-7	NA
CASSGVVLYEQYF	TGTGCCAGCAGTGGGGTAGTGTTGTACGAGCAGTACTTC	NA	TRBV2	TRBJ2-7	NA
CASSRTGGESYSPLHF	TGTGCCAGCAGCCGGACAGGGGGCGAATCTTATTCACCCCTCCACTTT	TRBD1	TRBV7-8	TRBJ1-6	NA
CASRINPGQGANAEAFF	TGTGCCAGTAGGATAAATCCGGGACAGGGGGCCAACGCTGAAGCTTTCTTT	TRBD1	TRBV19	TRBJ1-1	NA
CSGRGQGNEKLFF	TGCAGCGGGAGAGGACAGGGGAATGAAAAACTGTTTTTT	TRBD1	TRBV29-1	TRBJ1-4	once
CASFGDVNYGYTF	TGCGCCAGTTTCGGGGATGTTAACTATGGCTACACCTTC	NA	TRBV4-1	TRBJ1-2	NA
CASTLGGGGTDTQYF	TGTGCCAGCACGTTAGGGGGGGGTGGCACAGATACGCAGTATTTT	NA	TRBV2	TRBJ2-3	once
CASSPGTGGSGELFF	TGCGCCAGCAGCCCCGGGACAGGGGGCTCCGGGGAGCTGTTTTTT	TRBD1	TRBV5-1	TRBJ2-2	NA
CASGPPGQLNTEAFF	TGTGCTAGTGGTCCCCCGGGACAGTTGAACACTGAAGCTTTCTTT	TRBD1	TRBV12-5	TRBJ1-1	NA
CAWSDLLAGGQTQYF	TGTGCCTGGAGTGACCTCCTAGCGGGGGGGCAGACCCAGTACTTC	TRBD2	TRBV30	TRBJ2-5	NA
CASRESNQETQYF	TGTGCCAGCAGGGAAAGCAACCAAGAGACCCAGTACTTC	NA	TRBV6-6	TRBJ2-5	NA
CASSPAMRGQETQYF	TGTGCCAGCAGCCCGGCCATGCGGGGCCAAGAGACCCAGTACTTC	NA	TRBV9	TRBJ2-5	NA
CASSPRISASGGRSPSTDTQYF	TGTGCCAGCTCACCGAGGATATCGGCTAGCGGGGGGCGAAGCCCTAGCACAGATACGCAGTATTTT	TRBD2	TRBV18	TRBJ2-3	NA
CAWSPKGNTIYF	TGTGCCTGGAGTCCCAAGGGAAACACCATATATTTT	NA	TRBV30	TRBJ1-3	once
CASSSDSSTEAFF	TGTGCCAGCAGTTCGGACAGCTCCACTGAAGCTTTCTTT	NA	TRBV6-5	TRBJ1-1	once
CASSPGLLAQETQYF	TGTGCCAGCTCACCAGGTCTACTAGCCCAAGAGACCCAGTACTTC	NA	TRBV18	TRBJ2-5	once
CASSLGGRGPEGQFF	TGTGCCAGCAGCTTAGGGGGTCGCGGACCCGAAGGGCAGTTCTTC	NA	TRBV13	TRBJ2-1	once
CASSDVTPGIYSPLHF	TGTGCCAGCAGTGACGTAACTCCAGGGATCTATTCACCCCTCCACTTT	NA	TRBV6-1	TRBJ1-6	once
CASSNRDRGKTQYF	TGTGCCAGTAGTAACCGGGACAGGGGGAAGACCCAGTACTTC	TRBD1	TRBV19	TRBJ2-5	once
CASSSGTAGTNYGYTF	TGTGCCAGCAGCTCTGGGACAGCCGGAACCAACTATGGCTACACCTTC	TRBD1	TRBV7-8	TRBJ1-2	NA
CASSSTADYTEAFF	TGTGCCAGCAGCTCGACAGCGGATTACACTGAAGCTTTCTTT	NA	TRBV7-6	TRBJ1-1	NA
CASSYSAVSNQPQHF	TGTGCCAGCAGTTACTCCGCCGTTAGCAATCAGCCCCAGCATTTT	NA	TRBV6-5	TRBJ1-5	NA
CASSVAQGSSTDTQYF	TGTGCCAGCAGCGTAGCTCAGGGATCTAGCACAGATACGCAGTATTTT	NA	TRBV9	TRBJ2-3	NA
CASKKDPNYGYTF	TGTGCCAGCAAAAAGGATCCTAACTATGGCTACACCTTC	NA	TRBV2	TRBJ1-2	NA
CASRLGGNEQFF	TGTGCCAGCAGGCTGGGGGGAAATGAGCAGTTCTTC	NA	TRBV6-5	TRBJ2-1	NA
CSVEDGVGSPLHF	TGCAGCGTTGAAGATGGTGTAGGTTCACCCCTCCACTTT	NA	TRBV29-1	TRBJ1-6	NA
CASSPPRGAGVEAFF	TGTGCCAGCTCACCACCCCGGGGGGCTGGGGTTGAAGCTTTCTTT	NA	TRBV18	TRBJ1-1	NA
CASSWSQGSGANVLTF	TGCGCCAGCAGCTGGAGCCAGGGCTCTGGGGCCAACGTCCTGACTTTC	NA	TRBV5-1	TRBJ2-6	NA
CASSVDRGGEETQYF	TGTGCCAGCAGCGTAGATCGAGGGGGCGAAGAGACCCAGTACTTC	TRBD1	TRBV9	TRBJ2-5	once